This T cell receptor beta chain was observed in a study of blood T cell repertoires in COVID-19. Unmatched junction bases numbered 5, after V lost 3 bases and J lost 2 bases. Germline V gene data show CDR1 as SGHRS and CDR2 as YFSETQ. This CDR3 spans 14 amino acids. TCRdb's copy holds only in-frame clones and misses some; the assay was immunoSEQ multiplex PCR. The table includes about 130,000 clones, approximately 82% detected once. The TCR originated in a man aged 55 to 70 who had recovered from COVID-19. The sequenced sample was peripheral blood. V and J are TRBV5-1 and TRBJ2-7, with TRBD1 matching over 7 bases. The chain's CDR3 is CASSSQGDAYEQYF. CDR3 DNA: TGCGCCAGCAGCTCCCAGGGGGACGCCTACGAGCAGTACTTC.